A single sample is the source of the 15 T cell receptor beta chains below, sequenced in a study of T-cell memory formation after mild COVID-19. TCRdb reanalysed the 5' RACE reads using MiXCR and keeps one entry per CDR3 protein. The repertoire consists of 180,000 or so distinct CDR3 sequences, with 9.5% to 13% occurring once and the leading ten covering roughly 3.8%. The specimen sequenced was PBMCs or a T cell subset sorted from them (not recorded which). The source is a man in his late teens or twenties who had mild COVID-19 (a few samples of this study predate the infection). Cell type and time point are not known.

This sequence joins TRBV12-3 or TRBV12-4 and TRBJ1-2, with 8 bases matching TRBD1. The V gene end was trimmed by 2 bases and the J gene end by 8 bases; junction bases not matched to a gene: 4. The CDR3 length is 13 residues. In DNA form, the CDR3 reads TGTGCCAGCAGTTTACAGGGGGCAGGCGGCTACACCTTC. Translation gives CASSLQGAGGYTF.

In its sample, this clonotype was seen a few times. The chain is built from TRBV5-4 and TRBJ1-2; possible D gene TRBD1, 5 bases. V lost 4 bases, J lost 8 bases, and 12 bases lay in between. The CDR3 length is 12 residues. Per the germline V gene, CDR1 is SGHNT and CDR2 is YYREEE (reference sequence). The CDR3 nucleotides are TGTGCCAGCAGCGAGGGACCTTACGGCTACACCTTC. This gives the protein CASSEGPYGYTF.

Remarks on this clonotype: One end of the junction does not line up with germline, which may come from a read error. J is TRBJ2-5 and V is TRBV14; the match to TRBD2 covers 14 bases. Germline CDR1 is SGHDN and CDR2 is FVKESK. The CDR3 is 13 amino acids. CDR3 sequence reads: CASSPRTSGGPNF. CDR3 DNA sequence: TGTGCCAGCAGCCCCCGGACTAGCGGGGGGCCAAACTTC.

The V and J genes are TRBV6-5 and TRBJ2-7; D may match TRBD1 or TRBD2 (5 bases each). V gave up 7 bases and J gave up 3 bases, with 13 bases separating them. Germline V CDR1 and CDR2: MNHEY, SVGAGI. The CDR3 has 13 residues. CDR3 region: CASKHRDGYEQYV. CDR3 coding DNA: TGTGCCAGCAAGCACCGGGACGGCTACGAGCAGTACGTC.

CDR3 amino acids: CASSYSGIGRNIQYF. CDR3 DNA sequence: TGTGCCAGCAGTTACTCGGGCATTGGTAGGAACATTCAGTACTTC. The J gene is TRBJ2-4, the V gene TRBV6-5; D is unclear. Germline CDR1 reads MNHEY; CDR2 reads SVGAGI. V lost 0 bases and J lost 7, with 13 bases in between. The CDR3 is 15 residues long.

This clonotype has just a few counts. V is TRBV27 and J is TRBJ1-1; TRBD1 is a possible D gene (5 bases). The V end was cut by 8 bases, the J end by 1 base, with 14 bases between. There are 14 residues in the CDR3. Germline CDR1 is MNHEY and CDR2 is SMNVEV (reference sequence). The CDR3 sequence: CASVVGGENTEAFF. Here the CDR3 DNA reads TGTGCCAGCGTAGTCGGAGGGGAGAACACTGAAGCTTTCTTT.

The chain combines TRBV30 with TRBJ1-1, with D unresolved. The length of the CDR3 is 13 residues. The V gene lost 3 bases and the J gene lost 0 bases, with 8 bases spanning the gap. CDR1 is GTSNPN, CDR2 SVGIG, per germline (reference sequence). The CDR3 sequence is CAWRRELNTEAFF. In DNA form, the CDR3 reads TGTGCCTGGAGGCGGGAACTGAACACTGAAGCTTTCTTT.

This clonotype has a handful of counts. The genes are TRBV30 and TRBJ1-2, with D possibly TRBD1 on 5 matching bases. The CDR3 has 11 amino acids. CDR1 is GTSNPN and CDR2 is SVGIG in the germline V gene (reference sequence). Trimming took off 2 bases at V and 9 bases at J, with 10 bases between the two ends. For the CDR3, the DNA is TGTGCCTGGAGTAAGGGGATGCGCTACACCTTC. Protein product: CAWSKGMRYTF.

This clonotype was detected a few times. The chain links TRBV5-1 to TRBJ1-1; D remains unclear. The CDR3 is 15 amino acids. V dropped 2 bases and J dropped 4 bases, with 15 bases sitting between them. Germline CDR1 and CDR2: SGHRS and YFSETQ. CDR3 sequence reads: CASSLEVGVTTEAFF. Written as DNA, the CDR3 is TGCGCCAGCAGCTTAGAGGTTGGGGTTACCACTGAAGCTTTCTTT.

Written as DNA, the CDR3 is TGTGCCAGCAGTTCGGGAGGGGATTCTGCAGAGACCCAGTACTTC. Protein product: CASSSGGDSAETQYF. The V call is TRBV28, the J call TRBJ2-5; TRBD2 agrees at 8 bases. Per the germline V gene, CDR1 is MDHEN and CDR2 is SYDVKM. Trimming cost V 4 bases and J 4 bases; bases outside gene matches: 8. This CDR3 is 15 amino acids long.

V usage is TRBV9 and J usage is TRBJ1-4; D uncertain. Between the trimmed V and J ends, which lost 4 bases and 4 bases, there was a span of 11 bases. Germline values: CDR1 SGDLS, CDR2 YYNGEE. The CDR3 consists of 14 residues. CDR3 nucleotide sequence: TGTGCCAGCAGCAGGACTCAGTATAATGAAAAACTGTTTTTT. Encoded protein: CASSRTQYNEKLFF.

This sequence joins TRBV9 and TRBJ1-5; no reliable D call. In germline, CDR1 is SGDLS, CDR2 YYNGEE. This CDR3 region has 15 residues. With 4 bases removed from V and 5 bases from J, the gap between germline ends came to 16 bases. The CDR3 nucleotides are TGTGCCAGCAGCCTCGGCGTGGGTGATCATCAGCCCCAGCATTTT. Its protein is CASSLGVGDHQPQHF.

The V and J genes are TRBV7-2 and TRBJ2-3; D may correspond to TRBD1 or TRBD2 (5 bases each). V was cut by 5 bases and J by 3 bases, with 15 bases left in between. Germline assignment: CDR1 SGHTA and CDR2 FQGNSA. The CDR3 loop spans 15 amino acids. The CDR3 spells CASSRLPGRTDTQYF. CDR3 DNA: TGTGCCAGCAGCCGGCTACCGGGGCGGACAGATACGCAGTATTTT. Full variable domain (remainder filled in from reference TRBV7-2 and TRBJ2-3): GAGVSQSPSNKVTEKGKDVELRCDPISGHTALYWYRQSLGQGLEFLIYFQGNSAPDKSGLPSDRFSAERTGGSVSTLTIQRTQQEDSAVYLCASSRLPGRTDTQYFGPGTRLTVL.

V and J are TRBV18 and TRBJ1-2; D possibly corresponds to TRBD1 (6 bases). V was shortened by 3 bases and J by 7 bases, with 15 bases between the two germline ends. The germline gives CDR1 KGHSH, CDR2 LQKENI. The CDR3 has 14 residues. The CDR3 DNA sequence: TGTGCCAGCTCACCCCCACAGGGATTCACTGGCTACACCTTC. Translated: CASSPPQGFTGYTF.

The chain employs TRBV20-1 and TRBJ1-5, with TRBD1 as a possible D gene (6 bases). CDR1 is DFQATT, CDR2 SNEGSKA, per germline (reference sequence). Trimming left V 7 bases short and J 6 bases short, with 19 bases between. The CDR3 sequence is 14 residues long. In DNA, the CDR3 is TGCAGTGGTACGAGCCACAGGGCCGGTCAGCCCCAGCATTTT. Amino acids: CSGTSHRAGQPQHF.